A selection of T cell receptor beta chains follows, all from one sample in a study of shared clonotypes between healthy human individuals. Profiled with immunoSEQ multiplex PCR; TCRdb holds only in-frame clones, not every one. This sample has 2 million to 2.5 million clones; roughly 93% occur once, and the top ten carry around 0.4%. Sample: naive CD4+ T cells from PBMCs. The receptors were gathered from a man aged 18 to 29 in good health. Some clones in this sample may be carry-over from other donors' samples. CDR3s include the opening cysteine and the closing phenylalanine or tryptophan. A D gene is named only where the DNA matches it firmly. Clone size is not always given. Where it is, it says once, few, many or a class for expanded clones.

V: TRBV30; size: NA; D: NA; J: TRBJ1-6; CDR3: CAWGGTLLRNSPLHF; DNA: TGTGCCTGGGGGGGGACTCTCCTAAGGAATTCACCCCTCCACTTT
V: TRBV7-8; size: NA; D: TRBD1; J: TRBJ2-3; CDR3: CASSSAGGGTDTQYF; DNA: TGTGCCAGCAGCTCGGCAGGGGGCGGCACAGATACGCAGTATTTT
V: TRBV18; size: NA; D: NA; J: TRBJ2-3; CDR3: CASSSGRTDTQYF; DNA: TGTGCCAGCTCGTCCGGGCGCACAGATACGCAGTATTTT
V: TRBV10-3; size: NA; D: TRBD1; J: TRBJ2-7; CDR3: CAISMKDRGHEQYF; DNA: TGTGCCATCAGTATGAAGGACAGGGGGCACGAGCAGTACTTC
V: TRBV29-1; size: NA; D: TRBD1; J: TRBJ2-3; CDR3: CSVEGRDRRAQYF; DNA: TGCAGCGTTGAAGGCCGGGACAGACGGGCGCAGTATTTT
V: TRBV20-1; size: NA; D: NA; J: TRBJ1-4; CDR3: CGGRAGAKLFF; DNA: TGCGGGGGAAGGGCGGGTGCTAAACTGTTTTTT
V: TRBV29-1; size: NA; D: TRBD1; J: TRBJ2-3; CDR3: CSVDGTAKASTDTQYF; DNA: TGCAGCGTGGACGGGACAGCCAAAGCTAGCACAGATACGCAGTATTTT
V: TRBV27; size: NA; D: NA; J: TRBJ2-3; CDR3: CASSLSGSQYF; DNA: TGTGCCAGCAGTCTTAGCGGTTCGCAGTATTTT
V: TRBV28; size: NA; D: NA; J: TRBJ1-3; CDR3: CASSPSYSGNTIYF; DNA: TGTGCCAGCAGCCCCTCTTACTCTGGAAACACCATATATTTT
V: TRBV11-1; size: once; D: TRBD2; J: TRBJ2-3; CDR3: CASSPGLASSTDTQYF; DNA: TGTGCCAGCAGCCCCGGACTAGCGTCTAGCACAGATACGCAGTATTTT
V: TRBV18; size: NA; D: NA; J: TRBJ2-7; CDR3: CASSPGRRIYEQYF; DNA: TGTGCCAGCTCACCAGGGAGGCGGATTTACGAGCAGTACTTC
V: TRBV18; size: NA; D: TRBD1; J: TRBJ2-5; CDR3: CASSPQGAADVETQYF; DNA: TGTGCCAGCTCACCACAGGGGGCTGCAGACGTGGAGACCCAGTACTTC
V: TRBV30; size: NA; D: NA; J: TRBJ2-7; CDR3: CAWRVGPNSYEQYF; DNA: TGTGCCTGGAGGGTGGGACCCAACTCCTACGAGCAGTACTTC
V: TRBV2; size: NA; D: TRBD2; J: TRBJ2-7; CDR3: CASSEAGATGYEQYF; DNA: TGTGCCAGCAGCGAAGCGGGAGCCACGGGGTACGAGCAGTACTTC
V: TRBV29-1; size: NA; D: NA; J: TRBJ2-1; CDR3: CSVSGLGAWNSDEQFF; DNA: TGCAGCGTTTCTGGTTTAGGAGCGTGGAATTCGGATGAGCAGTTCTTC
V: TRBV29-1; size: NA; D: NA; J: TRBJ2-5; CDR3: CSVTDPGLYGETQYF; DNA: TGCAGCGTTACCGACCCGGGACTCTACGGGGAGACCCAGTACTTC
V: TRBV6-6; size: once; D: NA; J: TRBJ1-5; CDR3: CASSYPDAPQHF; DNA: TGTGCCAGCAGTTACCCGGATGCGCCCCAGCATTTT
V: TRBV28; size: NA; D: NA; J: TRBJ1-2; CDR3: CASSYPGSHSNYGYTF; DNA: TGTGCCAGCAGCTACCCAGGGAGCCATTCTAACTATGGCTACACCTTC
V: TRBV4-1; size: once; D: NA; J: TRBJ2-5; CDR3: CASSQGPVGQETQYF; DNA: TGCGCCAGCAGCCAAGGGCCGGTGGGCCAAGAGACCCAGTACTTC
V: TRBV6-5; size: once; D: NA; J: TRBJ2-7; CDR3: CASSSRDRSGSYEQYF; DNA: TGTGCCAGCAGTTCTCGGGACCGCTCAGGCTCCTACGAGCAGTACTTC
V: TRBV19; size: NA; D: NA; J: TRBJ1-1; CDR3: CASSIVVRDTEAFF; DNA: TGTGCCAGTAGTATAGTGGTTCGGGACACTGAAGCTTTCTTT
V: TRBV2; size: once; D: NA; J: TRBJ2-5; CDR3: CASKWAKAGLGETQYF; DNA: TGTGCCAGCAAGTGGGCGAAGGCGGGCCTCGGGGAGACCCAGTACTTC
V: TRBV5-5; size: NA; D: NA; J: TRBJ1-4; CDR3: CASSLELGEKLFF; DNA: TGTGCCAGCAGCTTGGAACTGGGTGAAAAACTGTTTTTT
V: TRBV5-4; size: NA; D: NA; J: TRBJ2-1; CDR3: CASSSSVTSYNEQFF; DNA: TGTGCCAGCAGCTCTAGCGTAACCTCCTACAATGAGCAGTTCTTC
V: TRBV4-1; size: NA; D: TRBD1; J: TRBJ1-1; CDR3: CASSPLGQGPMNTEAFF; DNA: TGCGCCAGCAGCCCGTTGGGACAGGGGCCAATGAACACTGAAGCTTTCTTT
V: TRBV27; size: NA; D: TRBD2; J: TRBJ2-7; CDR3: CASSSLAGGHYEQYF; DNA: TGTGCCAGCAGTTCGCTAGCGGGAGGTCACTACGAGCAGTACTTC
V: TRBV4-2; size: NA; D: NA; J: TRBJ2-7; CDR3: CASSQEGGVAGEQYF; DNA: TGTGCCAGCAGCCAAGAGGGTGGGGTAGCTGGCGAGCAGTACTTC
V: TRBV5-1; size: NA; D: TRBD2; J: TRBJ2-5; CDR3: CASSLPKGGESETQYF; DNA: TGCGCCAGCAGCTTACCGAAGGGAGGGGAATCAGAGACCCAGTACTTC
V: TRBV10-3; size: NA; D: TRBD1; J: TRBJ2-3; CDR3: CAISEWGTGADTQYF; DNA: TGTGCCATCAGTGAGTGGGGGACAGGGGCAGATACGCAGTATTTT
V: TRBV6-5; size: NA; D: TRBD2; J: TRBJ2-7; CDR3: CASSYDGGTAYEQYF; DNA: TGTGCCAGCAGTTACGACGGGGGGACCGCCTACGAGCAGTACTTC
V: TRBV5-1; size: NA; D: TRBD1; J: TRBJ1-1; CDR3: CASSLERQGATEAFF; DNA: TGCGCCAGCAGCTTGGAGAGGCAGGGGGCCACTGAAGCTTTCTTT
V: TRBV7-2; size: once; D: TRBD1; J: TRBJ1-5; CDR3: CASSMQGDQPQHF; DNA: TGTGCCAGCAGCATGCAGGGGGACCAGCCCCAGCATTTT
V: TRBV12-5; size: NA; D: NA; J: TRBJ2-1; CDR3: CASSRGSIYNEQFF; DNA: TGTGCTAGCTCCCGTGGCAGTATATACAATGAGCAGTTCTTC
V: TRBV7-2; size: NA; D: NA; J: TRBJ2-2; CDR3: CASSLRRGTNTGELFF; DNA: TGTGCCAGCAGCTTAAGGCGGGGTACGAACACCGGGGAGCTGTTTTTT
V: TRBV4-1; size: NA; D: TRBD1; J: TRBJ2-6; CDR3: CASSSIVGTGHSGANVLTF; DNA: TGCGCCAGCAGCTCGATCGTTGGGACAGGGCACTCTGGGGCCAACGTCCTGACTTTC
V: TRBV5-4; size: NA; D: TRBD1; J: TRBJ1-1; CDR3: CASSPTGRGRYTEAFF; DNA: TGTGCCAGCAGCCCCACGGGGAGGGGGCGATACACTGAAGCTTTCTTT
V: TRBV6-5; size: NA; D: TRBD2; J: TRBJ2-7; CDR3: CASSYSGLAGVWYF; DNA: TGTGCCAGCAGTTACTCGGGACTAGCGGGAGTATGGTACTTC
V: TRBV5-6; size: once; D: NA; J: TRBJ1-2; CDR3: CASSPGGGRYGYTF; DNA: TGTGCCAGCAGCCCCGGGGGGGGCCGCTATGGCTACACCTTC
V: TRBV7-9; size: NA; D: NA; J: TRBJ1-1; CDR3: CASTLERDSKEAFF; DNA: TGTGCCAGCACTCTCGAAAGGGATTCAAAAGAAGCTTTCTTT
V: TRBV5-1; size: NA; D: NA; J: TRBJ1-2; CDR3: CASSLRTANYGYTF; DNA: TGCGCCAGCAGCTTGCGGACAGCTAACTATGGCTACACCTTC
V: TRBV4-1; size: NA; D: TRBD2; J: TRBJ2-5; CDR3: CASSHGTSGVYQETQYF; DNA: TGCGCCAGCAGCCACGGGACTAGCGGGGTATACCAAGAGACCCAGTACTTC
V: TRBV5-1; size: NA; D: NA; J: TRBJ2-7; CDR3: CASSLGGGNYEQYF; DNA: TGCGCCAGCAGCTTGGGGGGAGGAAACTACGAGCAGTACTTC
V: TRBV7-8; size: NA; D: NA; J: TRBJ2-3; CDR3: CASSLAFGLGDTQYF; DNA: TGTGCCAGCAGCTTAGCCTTCGGTCTTGGAGATACGCAGTATTTT
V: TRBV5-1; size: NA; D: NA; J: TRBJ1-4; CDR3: CASRQGPTNEKLFF; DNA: TGCGCCAGCAGGCAAGGCCCAACTAATGAAAAACTGTTTTTT
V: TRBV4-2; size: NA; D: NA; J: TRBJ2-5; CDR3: CASSQVGDETQYF; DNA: TGTGCCAGCAGCCAAGTGGGCGACGAGACCCAGTACTTC
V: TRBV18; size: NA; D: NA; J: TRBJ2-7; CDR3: CASSGGLYEQYF; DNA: TGTGCCAGCTCAGGGGGCCTCTACGAGCAGTACTTC
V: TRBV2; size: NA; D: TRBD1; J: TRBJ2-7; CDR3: CASSEGGQAYEQYF; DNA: TGTGCCAGCAGTGAAGGGGGACAGGCCTACGAGCAGTACTTC
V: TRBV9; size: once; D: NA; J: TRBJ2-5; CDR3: CASSPGQFQETQYF; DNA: TGTGCCAGCAGCCCAGGACAGTTCCAAGAGACCCAGTACTTC
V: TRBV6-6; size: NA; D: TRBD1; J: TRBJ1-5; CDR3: CASRPGQGIQPQHF; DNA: TGTGCCAGCAGACCTGGACAGGGTATCCAGCCCCAGCATTTT
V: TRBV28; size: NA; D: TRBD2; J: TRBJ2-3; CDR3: CASSFRGRATDTQYF; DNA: TGTGCCAGCAGTTTTCGCGGGAGGGCTACAGATACGCAGTATTTT